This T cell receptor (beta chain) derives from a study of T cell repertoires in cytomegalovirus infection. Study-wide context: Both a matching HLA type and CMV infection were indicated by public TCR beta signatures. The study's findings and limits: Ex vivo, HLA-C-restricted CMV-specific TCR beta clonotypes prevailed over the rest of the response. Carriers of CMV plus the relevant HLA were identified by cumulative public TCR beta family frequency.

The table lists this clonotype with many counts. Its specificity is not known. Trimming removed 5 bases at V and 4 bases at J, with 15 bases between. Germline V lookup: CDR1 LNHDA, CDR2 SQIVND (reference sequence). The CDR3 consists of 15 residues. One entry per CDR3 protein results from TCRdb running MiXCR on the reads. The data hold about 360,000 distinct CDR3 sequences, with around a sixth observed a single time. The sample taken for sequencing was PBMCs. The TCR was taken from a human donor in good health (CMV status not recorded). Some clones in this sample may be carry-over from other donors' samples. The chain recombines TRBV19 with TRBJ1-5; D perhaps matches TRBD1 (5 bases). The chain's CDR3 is CASSVWDGLNQPQHF. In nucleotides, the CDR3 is TGTGCCAGTAGTGTATGGGACGGACTGAATCAGCCCCAGCATTTT.